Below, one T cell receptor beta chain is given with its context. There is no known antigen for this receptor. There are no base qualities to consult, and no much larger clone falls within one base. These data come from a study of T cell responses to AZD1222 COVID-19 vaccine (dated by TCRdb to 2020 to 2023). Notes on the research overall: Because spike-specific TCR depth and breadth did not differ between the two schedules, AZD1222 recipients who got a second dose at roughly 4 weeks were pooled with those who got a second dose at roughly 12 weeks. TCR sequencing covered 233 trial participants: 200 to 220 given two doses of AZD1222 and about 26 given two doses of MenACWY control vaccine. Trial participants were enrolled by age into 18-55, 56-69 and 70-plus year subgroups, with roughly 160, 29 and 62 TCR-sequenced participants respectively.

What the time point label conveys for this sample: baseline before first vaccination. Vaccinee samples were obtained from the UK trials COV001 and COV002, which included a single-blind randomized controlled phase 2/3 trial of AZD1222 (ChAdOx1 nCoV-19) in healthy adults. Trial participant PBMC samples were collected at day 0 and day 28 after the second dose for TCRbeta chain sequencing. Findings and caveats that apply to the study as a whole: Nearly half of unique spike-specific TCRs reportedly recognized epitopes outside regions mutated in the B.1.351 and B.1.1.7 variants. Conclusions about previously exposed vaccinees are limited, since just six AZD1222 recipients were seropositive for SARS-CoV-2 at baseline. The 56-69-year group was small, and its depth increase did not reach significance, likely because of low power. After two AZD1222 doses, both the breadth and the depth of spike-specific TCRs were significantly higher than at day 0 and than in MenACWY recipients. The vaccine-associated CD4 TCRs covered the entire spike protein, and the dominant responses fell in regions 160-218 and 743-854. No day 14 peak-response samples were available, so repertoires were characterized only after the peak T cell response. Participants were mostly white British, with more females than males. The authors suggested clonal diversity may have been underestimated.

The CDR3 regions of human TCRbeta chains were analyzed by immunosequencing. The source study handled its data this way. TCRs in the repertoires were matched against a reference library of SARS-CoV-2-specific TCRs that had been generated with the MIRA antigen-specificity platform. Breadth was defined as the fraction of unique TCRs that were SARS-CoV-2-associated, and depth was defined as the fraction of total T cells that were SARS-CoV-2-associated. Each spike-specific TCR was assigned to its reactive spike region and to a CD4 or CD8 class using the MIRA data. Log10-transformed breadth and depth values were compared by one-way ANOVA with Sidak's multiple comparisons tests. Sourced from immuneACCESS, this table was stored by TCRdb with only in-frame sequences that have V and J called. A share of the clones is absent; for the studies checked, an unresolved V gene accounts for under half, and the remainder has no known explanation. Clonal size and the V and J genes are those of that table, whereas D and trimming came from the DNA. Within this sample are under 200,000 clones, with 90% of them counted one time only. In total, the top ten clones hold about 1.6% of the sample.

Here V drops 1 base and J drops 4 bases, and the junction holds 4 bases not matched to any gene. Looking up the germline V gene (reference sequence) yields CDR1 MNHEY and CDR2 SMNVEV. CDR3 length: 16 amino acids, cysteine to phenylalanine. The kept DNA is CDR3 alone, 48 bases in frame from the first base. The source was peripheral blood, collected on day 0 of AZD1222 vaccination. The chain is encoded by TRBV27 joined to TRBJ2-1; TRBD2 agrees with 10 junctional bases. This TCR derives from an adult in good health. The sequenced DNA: TGTGCCAGCAGTTTATTAGCGGGGGGTATTTACAATGAGCAGTTCTTC. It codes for CASSLLAGGIYNEQFF.